This TCR beta chain came from a study of T cells in tumors after PD-1 blockade. Study-wide background: Excluded were patients with checkpoint blockade, immunosuppressants, or radiotherapy or other anti-cancer therapy within 4 weeks. Treatment was either pembrolizumab 200 mg every 3 weeks or cemiplimab 350 mg every 2 weeks.

Concerning this clone: Its target is not known.

CDR1 is SGDLS and CDR2 is YYNGEE in the germline V gene. This CDR3 region has 15 residues. V lost 2 bases and J lost 0; bases outside the gene matches: 2. Some clones are missing from TCRdb's copy, which holds only in-frame ones; the method was immunoSEQ multiplex PCR. This table holds tens of thousands of clones, 55% to 80% found once. Notes on the study in general: Approximately 43% of tumor TCR clonotypes were also found in blood.

The receptor's source is a human donor with basal cell carcinoma. Sample: PBMCs, taken after anti-PD-1 treatment. The chain links TRBV9 to TRBJ2-7, with 10 bases lining up with TRBD2. CDR3 region: CASSVGLAASYEQYF. For the CDR3, the DNA is TGTGCCAGCAGCGTCGGACTAGCGGCCTCCTACGAGCAGTACTTC.